Given below is one TCR beta chain in context. This clone's antigen is unknown. It has no much larger one-base neighbor in the sample; base qualities were not kept. The cohort comprised more than 550 healthy bone marrow donors. At the time of sampling, all cohort members were nominally healthy, though unrecorded immune exposures were likely present. The donor was CMV seronegative and belonged to the group of several hundred seronegative cohort members. A peripheral blood sample was collected from each donor, and TCR beta sequencing was performed on peripheral blood mononuclear cells. The Qiagen DNeasy Blood Extraction Kit was used to extract genomic DNA from the blood cell samples. The library was produced with the immunoSEQ multiplex PCR assay. For the multiplex PCR, a mixture combining 60 forward primers for TCR Vbeta segments and 13 reverse primers for TCR Jbeta segments was used. A multiplex PCR assay on genomic DNA amplified the CDR3 region of rearranged TCR beta genes. On the Illumina HiSeq System, the amplified TCR beta libraries were sequenced as 87-base-pair reads. For the original study's pipeline: A later analysis counted 65 million to 90 million unique TCR beta chains across the 650 to 700 repertoires, and roughly 11 million of these chains were shared by at least two donors. Raw reads were error-corrected and collapsed into unique sequences by a nearest-neighbor algorithm in which closely related sequences were merged to remove PCR and sequencing errors. Alignment of CDR3 sequences to IMGT reference sequences was used to assign V, D and J gene segments. For a sequence to be retained, a match of at least six nucleotides to both a V gene segment and a J gene segment was required. Rearrangements were classified as productive when the CDR3 lacked stop codons and remained in frame with V and J, and all other rearrangements were classified as non-productive. CDR3 was defined by IMGT convention, running from the second conserved V-encoded cysteine to the conserved J-encoded phenylalanine. The earlier analysis of 587 of the donors excluded sequences that lacked an unambiguous match to a single V gene segment. In an earlier analysis of some 590 of the donors, a V segment was called functional when productive rearrangements were above 56.7%, and segregating when the standard deviation between donors exceeded 5%. To diagnose cytomegalovirus status from the catalog of TCR beta chain sequences, a statistical classification framework was built. V and J gene assignment, in a later analysis, came from comparing TCR nucleotide sequences with IMGT/GENE-DB human TR gene sequences. Using the TCRdist pipeline, a later analysis assigned CDR3 sequences along with most-parsimonious VDJ recombination scenarios. In a later analysis, every TCR beta chain was defined by the combination of its CDR3 amino acid sequence and its V-gene family, and reads without a unique V-gene family were dropped. As a way to deal with suspected cross-contamination and a sequencing artifact, a later analysis dropped hundreds of nucleotide sequences that were highly shared and had low generation probability. In a later analysis, a clonal expansion index for each public chain was calculated from normalized within-repertoire ranks of inferred template counts. In a later analysis, generation probabilities were computed with a VDJ recombination model fitted to out-of-frame rearrangements, and the resulting probabilities were checked against IGoR. In a later analysis, hypergeometric tests were used to score TCR-TCR, TCR-HLA and TCR-CMV co-occurrence, with a repertoire-size bias correction applied to TCR pairs. In a later analysis, false discovery rates were estimated by permuting HLA or CMV assignments 20 times. In a later analysis, co-occurring TCRs were grouped with DBSCAN, and TCRdist sequence similarity was added when clustering was performed within HLA-allele-positive subsets. Co-occurrence clustering excluded repertoires with fewer than 30,000 or more than 120,000 public chains, plus five with anomalous nucleotide sharing. TCRdb took over this immuneACCESS table, retaining in-frame rearrangements with V and J assigned. Such tables are incomplete; in checked studies, under half of the missing clones stem from an unresolved V gene, and the remainder is unexplained. That table gives V, J and clone size, and the DNA gave D and trimming. The sample profile shows about 180,000 clones; around 80% of them were found once. The ten largest make up around 1.6% of the sample.

V gives up 3 bases and J gives up 2 bases, and the segment between their germline ends measures 13 bases. The CDR3 contains 15 residues, cysteine and phenylalanine counted. Just the 45-base CDR3 DNA is kept, in frame starting at base 1. Sequences SGDLS (CDR1) and YYNGEE (CDR2) are obtained from the germline V gene. This record comes from a study of cytomegalovirus exposure and HLA in healthy donors (dated by TCRdb to 2015 to 2018). For the study in its entirety: An earlier analysis of roughly 500 of the donors reported 276 Gb of sequence data and 117 million unique TCR beta sequences obtained from about 170 million T cells. In a later genetic analysis, genome-wide SNP genotypes for 398 of the 666 donors were used, and that subset was treated as a discovery cohort. The study aimed to test whether cataloging public T cell receptors could reveal signatures of past pathogen exposure. Every discovery cohort repertoire had been produced on one sequencing platform. Several DR-DQ haplotypes were handled as single units for association and clustering because linkage in the cohort was strong. Donor age, sex, ethnicity and CMV serostatus were compiled alongside the repertoire data. HLA typing covered class I and class II loci at four-digit resolution. An early release covering about 600 HLA-typed donors comprised about 320 gigabases of sequencing data and 85 million or so unique TCR sequences. Across 300 to 500 genotyped donors of the cohort, an average of approximately 240,000 unique TCR beta nucleotide sequences per donor were sequenced, and around 20% of those sequences were non-productive. A separate validation cohort of over a hundred different subjects was used in addition to the 666-subject first cohort. Typing coverage differed by locus: A, B, C, DRB1 and DQB1 were typed in about 620-640 donors, DQA1 in about 500, DPA1 in approximately 600, and DPB1 in 400 to 490. The genetic ancestry cluster associated with self-reported Caucasian donors included 81% of the 398 genotyped donors. A later analysis re-analyzed previously published TCR beta repertoires from 600 to 850 donors and added high-resolution HLA genotyping to study TCR occurrence patterns. The study used immunosequencing to profile the T cell repertoires of hundreds of subjects and linked those repertoires to cytomegalovirus serostatus. To decide whether each TCR beta V gene segment behaved as functional or pseudogenic, an earlier analysis of fewer than 750 of the donors relied on high-throughput TCR beta sequencing. To predict cytomegalovirus infection status, the study combined high-throughput TCR immunosequencing, statistical association of individual TCRs with disease status, and machine learning. Rather than using new phenotypic data, the later analysis identified candidate immune exposures from TCR beta sequences and from how often those sequences occurred across donors. Beyond this particular receptor, the publication reports: Because some donors lacked HLA typing at each locus, the association tests relied only on the typed subset. Immune exposure information for the cohort was limited to CMV serostatus. A few of the identified cytomegalovirus-associated TCR beta chains were confirmed in vitro to be specific for cytomegalovirus antigens. Because the 87-base-pair reads could not distinguish some IMGT-functional V segments, including TRBV6-2 and TRBV6-3, those segments were excluded. When HLA alleles, especially DR and DQ, strongly co-occurred, TCR associations were difficult to assign to individual alleles. Correlated functional status among segregating V segments might reflect linkage disequilibrium, but an unknown experimental factor could not be ruled out. V-gene and J-gene trimming of TCR beta chains was associated with a missense DCLRE1C variant in a later genetic analysis, and the association was replicated in an independent cohort. The study listed approximately 150 TCR beta chains as associated with cytomegalovirus. According to a later analysis, most CMV-associated TCR beta chains appeared to be HLA-restricted, and the HLA associations seemed to be driven largely by CMV exposure. Specific HLA alleles were associated with 15,000 to 20,000 TCR beta sequences at a false discovery rate of 0.05 in a later analysis. Because counts were too low, 15 to 20 rarely observed V segments, including chromosome 9 orphons, were left out of the earlier analysis of approximately 500 of the donors. A later analysis reported that several top co-occurrence clusters appeared linked to parvovirus B19, influenza, CMV and Epstein-Barr virus. A group of highly shared sequence variants was considered likely to be a technical artifact of the sequencing pipeline. It was suggested by the authors that the approach could potentially be generalized to other disease states and immunological phenotypes. A further reported finding was that TCR beta sequences accurately predicted the HLA-A and HLA-B alleles for most subjects in the first cohort. According to a later analysis, TCR association rates differed among HLA loci, with DRB1 alleles showing the most associated TCRs and HLA-C alleles showing the fewest. Most TCR sequences were observed very rarely across donors, whereas some public TCRs were present in many individuals. In an earlier analysis of more than 500 of the donors, most TCR beta V segments appeared in productive rearrangements about 87% or about 30% of the time, broadly matching IMGT annotations. The classifier was reported to diagnose cytomegalovirus status with high specificity and sensitivity in both the original cohort and the validation cohort. Sequencing depth was assumed to be roughly uniform across donors in the presence/absence analyses, though that assumption may not hold. In a later analysis, HLA-associated TCR beta chains showed more clonal expansion and lower generation probabilities than non-associated chains that were equally common. Only TCR beta chains were sequenced in this cohort, and the absence of alpha or paired-chain data limited detectable features. According to a later genetic analysis, donors in an Asian-associated ancestry cluster had fewer N-insertions in productive TCRs than the roughly 700-donor mean.

The TCR sequence derives from a man between 18 and 35 years old in good health and CMV-seronegative. The sequence is built from TRBV9 and TRBJ2-3, and perhaps TRBD2 as D gene, on 6 matching bases. Material for sequencing was PBMCs. The bases are TGTGCCAGCAGCGCGTCCGGGACTTACACAGATACGCAGTATTTT. Its product reads: CASSASGTYTDTQYF.